This entry concerns a single T cell receptor beta chain. This entry belongs to a study of T cell responses to AZD1222 COVID-19 vaccine. The germline gives CDR1 GTSNPN, CDR2 SVGIG (reference sequence). The CDR3 has 12 residues. V was clipped by 4 bases and J by 1 base, with 7 bases between them. TCRdb's table, derived via immunoSEQ multiplex PCR, lists solely in-frame clones and lacks some. Of 100,000 to 110,000 clones listed, approximately 87% were seen once; the top ten hold under 4.5%. V gene TRBV30 combines with J gene TRBJ1-1, with D unclear. Material: peripheral blood, obtained on day 0 of MenACWY control vaccination. The TCR originated in an adult in good health. CDR3 amino acids: CAWINQNTEAFF. The CDR3 DNA reads TGTGCCTGGATTAATCAGAACACTGAAGCTTTCTTT.